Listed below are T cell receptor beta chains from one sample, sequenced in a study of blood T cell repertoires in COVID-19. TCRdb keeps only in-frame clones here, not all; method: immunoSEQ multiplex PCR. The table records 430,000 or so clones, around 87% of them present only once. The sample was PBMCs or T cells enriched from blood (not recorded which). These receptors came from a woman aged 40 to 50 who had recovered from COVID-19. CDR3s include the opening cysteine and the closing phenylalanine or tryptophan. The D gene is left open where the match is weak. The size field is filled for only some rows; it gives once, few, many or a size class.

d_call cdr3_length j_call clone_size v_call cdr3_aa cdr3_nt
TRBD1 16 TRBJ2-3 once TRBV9 CASSGGTGGSSDTQYF TGTGCCAGCAGCGGAGGGACAGGGGGCTCATCAGATACGCAGTATTTT
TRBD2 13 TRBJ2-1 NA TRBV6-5 CASGTSGYNEQFF TGTGCCAGCGGGACTAGCGGTTACAATGAGCAGTTCTTC
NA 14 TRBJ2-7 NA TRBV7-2 CASSLQGGPYEQYF TGTGCCAGCAGCCTCCAGGGGGGCCCCTACGAGCAGTACTTC
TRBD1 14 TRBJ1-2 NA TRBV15 CATSKGQINYGYTF TGTGCCACCAGCAAGGGACAGATTAACTATGGCTACACCTTC
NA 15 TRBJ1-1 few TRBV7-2 CASSRNSAMYTEAFF TGTGCCAGCAGCCGGAACAGTGCCATGTACACTGAAGCTTTCTTT
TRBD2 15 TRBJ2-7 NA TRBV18 CASSPLAGASYEQYF TGTGCCAGCTCACCCCTAGCGGGGGCCTCCTACGAGCAGTACTTC
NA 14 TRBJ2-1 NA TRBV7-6 CASSPVTGYNEQFF TGTGCCAGCAGCCCAGTTACAGGTTACAATGAGCAGTTCTTC
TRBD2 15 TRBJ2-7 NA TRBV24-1 CATRGTTPPSYEQYF TGTGCCACCAGAGGGACTACCCCACCCTCCTACGAGCAGTACTTC
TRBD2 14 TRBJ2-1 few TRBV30 CAWSESGSRDEQFF TGTGCCTGGAGTGAAAGCGGGAGTAGGGATGAGCAGTTCTTC
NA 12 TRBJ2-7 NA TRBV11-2 CASSPRGYEQYF TGTGCCAGCAGCCCGCGAGGCTACGAGCAGTACTTC
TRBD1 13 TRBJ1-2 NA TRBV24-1 CATSHRDRVGYTF TGTGCCACCAGCCACCGGGACAGGGTGGGCTACACCTTC
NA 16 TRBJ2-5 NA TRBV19 CASSIGRRIIQETQYF TGTGCCAGTAGTATTGGTCGCAGGATTATCCAAGAGACCCAGTACTTC
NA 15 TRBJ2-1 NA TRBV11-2 CASSLQGNEHNEQFF TGTGCCAGCAGCTTACAGGGAAATGAGCACAATGAGCAGTTCTTC
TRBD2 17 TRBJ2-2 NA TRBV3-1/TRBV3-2 CASSQELVGRANGELFF TGTGCCAGCAGCCAAGAACTGGTCGGGAGGGCCAACGGGGAGCTGTTTTTT
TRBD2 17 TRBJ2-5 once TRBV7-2 CASSLVPAGVGQETQYF TGTGCCAGCAGCTTAGTTCCAGCGGGAGTGGGGCAAGAGACCCAGTACTTC
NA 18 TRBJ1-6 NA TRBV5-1 CASSLDGTRGAYNSPLHF TGCGCCAGCAGCTTGGATGGCACCAGGGGAGCCTATAATTCACCCCTCCACTTT
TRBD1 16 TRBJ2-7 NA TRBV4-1 CASSQTSNRGFYEQYF TGCGCCAGCAGCCAAACATCTAACAGGGGATTCTACGAGCAGTACTTC
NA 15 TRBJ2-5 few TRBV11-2 CASSPKATGRETQYF TGTGCCAGCAGCCCTAAGGCTACAGGGCGAGAGACCCAGTACTTC
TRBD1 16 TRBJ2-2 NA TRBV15 CATSGLLTGATGELFF TGTGCCACCAGCGGACTATTGACAGGGGCGACCGGGGAGCTGTTTTTT
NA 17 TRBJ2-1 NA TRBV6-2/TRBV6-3 CASSTRDWSISYNEQFF TGTGCCAGCAGTACCCGGGACTGGAGTATCTCCTACAATGAGCAGTTCTTC
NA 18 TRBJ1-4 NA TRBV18 CASSPVSTPRATNEKLFF TGTGCCAGCTCACCAGTAAGCACCCCCCGGGCAACTAATGAAAAACTGTTTTTT
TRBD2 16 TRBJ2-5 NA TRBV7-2 CASSSPGLALRETQYF TGTGCCAGCAGCTCCCCGGGACTAGCCCTGAGGGAGACCCAGTACTTC